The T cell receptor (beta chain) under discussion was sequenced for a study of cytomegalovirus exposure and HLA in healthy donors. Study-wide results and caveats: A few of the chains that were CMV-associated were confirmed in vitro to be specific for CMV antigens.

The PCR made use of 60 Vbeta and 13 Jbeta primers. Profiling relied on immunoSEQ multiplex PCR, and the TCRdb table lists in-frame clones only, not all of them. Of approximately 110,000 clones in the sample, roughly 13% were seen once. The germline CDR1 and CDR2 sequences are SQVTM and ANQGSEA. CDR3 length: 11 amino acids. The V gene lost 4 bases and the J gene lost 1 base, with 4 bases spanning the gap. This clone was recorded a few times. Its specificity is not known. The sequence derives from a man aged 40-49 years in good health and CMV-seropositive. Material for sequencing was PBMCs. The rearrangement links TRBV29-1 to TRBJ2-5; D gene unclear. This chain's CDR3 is CSVGLQETQYF. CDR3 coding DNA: TGCAGCGTTGGGCTCCAAGAGACCCAGTACTTC.